Described below is a single T cell receptor beta chain sequence and its context. This entry comes from a study of blood T cell repertoires in COVID-19. Study-level background: Donors in the United States, Italy and Spain gave samples during acute or convalescent COVID-19. T cells, B-cell-depleted T cells, or PBMCs provided the cDNA or gDNA that served as material.

Study processing details: Nucleated cell counts were estimated from reference gene primer amplification. The data were produced by immunoSEQ multiplex PCR, yet TCRdb's version contains in-frame clones alone and is incomplete. V, J and clone size reflect that table, while D and trimming were determined from the DNA. The data show roughly 59,000 clones, around 73% seen once. Losses at the gene ends were 4 bases for V and 2 bases for J; bases not matched to a gene: 4. Germline CDR1 reads SGHRS; CDR2 reads YFSETQ. The CDR3 runs to 15 residues. The receptor was derived from an older man with acute or convalescent COVID-19. V and J are TRBV5-1 and TRBJ2-1; 9 nucleotides agree with TRBD2. The sequencing sample was made of peripheral blood. CDR3 region: CASSQAGGTYNEQFF. The CDR3 nucleotides read TGCGCCAGCAGCCAAGCGGGGGGTACCTACAATGAGCAGTTCTTC.